This T cell receptor (beta chain) was captured by sequencing in a study of blood T cell repertoires in COVID-19. Authors' methods: From reference gene primer amplification, estimates of nucleated cell counts were derived. Using immunoSEQ multiplex PCR, the repertoire was profiled, and TCRdb retains in-frame clones only, with some absent. V and J calls and clone size are copied from that table; D and trimming were computed from the DNA. The table records more than 95,000 clones, around nine tenths of them present only once. CDR3 length: 14 amino acids. V was cut by 3 bases and J by 9 bases, with 12 bases left in between. Germline loops: CDR1 MDHEN, CDR2 SYDVKM.

This TCR came from a woman aged 80 or over with acute or convalescent COVID-19. The chain is built from TRBV28 and TRBJ1-6, with D tentatively TRBD1 (6 bases). Sequenced: peripheral blood. The CDR3 DNA sequence: TGTGCCAGCAGTTTCCGGGCAGGGGTTTCACCCCTCCACTTT. Encoded protein: CASSFRAGVSPLHF. The whole variable domain, filled in from reference TRBV28 and TRBJ1-6, reads DVKVTQSSRYLVKRTGEKVFLECVQDMDHENMFWYRQDPGLGLRLIYFSYDVKMKEKGDIPEGYSVSREKKERFSLILESASTNQTSMYLCASSFRAGVSPLHFGNGTRLTVT.